Listed below are T cell receptor beta chains from one sample, sequenced in a study of CD8 T cells in ankylosing spondylitis. In TCRdb, the 5' RACE reads were re-called with MiXCR into one record per CDR3 protein. This table holds 250,000 or so distinct CDR3 sequences, 18% found once. The sample comprised blood, either unsorted or a sorted T cell fraction (not recorded which). The source is a male donor with ankylosing spondylitis or in good health (not recorded which). The CDR3 runs from the conserved cysteine through the conserved F or W. A D gene is named only where the DNA matches it firmly. Size is stated for part of the rows, as once, few or many counts, or as a class when the clone is expanded.

clone_size j_call d_call v_call cdr3_nt cdr3_aa
many TRBJ2-2 TRBD2 TRBV27 TGTGCCAGCAGAATAGCGGGAGCTGGCGGGGAGCTGTTTTTT CASRIAGAGGELFF
few TRBJ2-5 NA TRBV9 TGTGCCAGCAGCGTAGTTTTGGGGGCTGGCCAAGAGACCCAGTACTTC CASSVVLGAGQETQYF
NA TRBJ2-2 NA TRBV12-3/TRBV12-4 TGTGCCAGCAGTTTTGAGGGGCTAGGCACCGGGGAGCTGTTTTTT CASSFEGLGTGELFF
NA TRBJ2-7 NA TRBV11-1 TGTGCCAGCAAGGTCGGAGGACCCGGGGGCTCCTACGAGCAGTACTTC CASKVGGPGGSYEQYF
NA TRBJ2-1 NA TRBV5-1 TGCGCCAGCAGCTTTTGGACTAATAATGAGCAGTTCTTC CASSFWTNNEQFF
NA TRBJ2-1 NA TRBV7-2 TGTGCCAGCAGCTACTGGGAAGTGGGGGAGCAGTTCTTC CASSYWEVGEQFF
few TRBJ2-7 NA TRBV4-2 TGTGCCAGCAGCCAACTGGGAGTCTCCTACGAGCAGTACTTC CASSQLGVSYEQYF
NA TRBJ1-4 NA TRBV5-6 TGTGCCAGCAGCTTGTCTAGCCTTCCTGGAAAACTGTTTTTT CASSLSSLPGKLFF
NA TRBJ2-7 NA TRBV7-9 TGTGCCAGCAGCTTAGAGGACAGTCTCTACGAGCAGTACTTC CASSLEDSLYEQYF
NA TRBJ2-6 NA TRBV20-1 TGCAGTGCTTCAGACAGCTCTGGGGCCAACGTCCTGACTTTC CSASDSSGANVLTF
many TRBJ2-5 NA TRBV29-1 TGCAGCGTTGAGGAGGGCGTGGAGACCCAGTACTTC CSVEEGVETQYF
NA TRBJ1-1 NA TRBV5-1 TGCGCCAGCAGCCCGAAACTTGGGGACGGAGAAGCTTTCTTT CASSPKLGDGEAFF
many TRBJ2-1 TRBD1 TRBV5-1 TGCGCCAGCAGCTTTCTACGACCGGGACAGATCTCCTACAATGAGCAGTTCTTC CASSFLRPGQISYNEQFF
many TRBJ2-7 TRBD2 TRBV4-1 TGCGCCAGCAGCCAAAGGCTAGCGGAACCGTACTACGAGCAGTACTTC CASSQRLAEPYYEQYF
many TRBJ2-1 NA TRBV18 TGTGCCAGCTCACCACCCGGGGGAAACAATGAGCAGTTCTTC CASSPPGGNNEQFF
many TRBJ2-2 TRBD2 TRBV29-1 TGCAGCGTTGTCCTTGCGGGAGTTGGAACCGGGGAGCTGTTTTTT CSVVLAGVGTGELFF
few TRBJ2-5 NA TRBV10-2 TGCGCCAGCAGTGATCCGGGGACTTTTCAAGAGACCCAGTACTTC CASSDPGTFQETQYF
few TRBJ1-1 NA TRBV4-3 TGCGCCAGCAGCCAAGACAGGGAGAACACTGAAGCTTTCTTT CASSQDRENTEAFF
once TRBJ1-6 NA TRBV11-2 TGTGCCAGCAGCTTAGCTCCAGGCTATAATTCACCCCTCCACTTT CASSLAPGYNSPLHF
many TRBJ2-1 TRBD2 TRBV11-2 TGTGCCAGCAGCCCCCAGACTAGCGGGGGTTACAATGAGCAGTTCTTC CASSPQTSGGYNEQFF
NA TRBJ2-7 TRBD1 TRBV18 TGTGCCAGCTCACCAGGGGCAGGGGGCTTCTACGAGCAGTACTTC CASSPGAGGFYEQYF
NA TRBJ2-3 TRBD2 TRBV7-8 TGTGCCAGCAGCCCCGGGACTAACACAGATACGCAGTATTTT CASSPGTNTDTQYF
NA TRBJ2-7 NA TRBV12-3/TRBV12-4 TGTGCCAGCAGTTCGGGGTTCGATAACGAGCAGTACTTC CASSSGFDNEQYF
many TRBJ2-7 TRBD2 TRBV4-3 TGCGCCAGCAGCCAAGTGCCTAGCGGGACCTACGAGCAGTACTTC CASSQVPSGTYEQYF
NA TRBJ2-7 NA TRBV5-1 TGCGCCAGCAGCCGGGACTGGTACGAGCAGTACTTC CASSRDWYEQYF
few TRBJ2-1 TRBD2 TRBV27 TGTGCCAGCAGTTCCTGGACTAGCGGGAACGATGAGCAGTTCTTC CASSSWTSGNDEQFF
few TRBJ2-2 NA TRBV5-1 TGCGCCAGCAGCTTGCGGGTCTCGCAGGAGCTGTTTTTT CASSLRVSQELFF
few TRBJ2-1 TRBD2 TRBV4-3 TGCGCCAGCAGCCAAGATCCCCCTAGCGGTTCGTACTCCTACAATGAGCAGTTCTTC CASSQDPPSGSYSYNEQFF
NA TRBJ2-7 TRBD1 TRBV6-1 TGTGCCAGCACCACGGAGGACCGGGACAGGGGACCTCTCCACTTC CASTTEDRDRGPLHF
few TRBJ2-7 NA TRBV27 TGTGCCAGCAGTTTATCCAGGGGACCTGAGCAGTACTTC CASSLSRGPEQYF
few TRBJ2-7 NA TRBV4-3 TGCGCCAGCAGCCCCCGGGCGGGTGATCTCGAGCAGTACTTC CASSPRAGDLEQYF
few TRBJ2-1 TRBD2 TRBV4-1 TGCGCCAGCAGCCAAGCCGACGTCGGGACTAGCGCTGCCAATGAGCAGTTCTTC CASSQADVGTSAANEQFF
NA TRBJ2-3 NA TRBV4-1 TGCGCCAGCAGCAAAAATAATGAAGATACGCAGTATTTT CASSKNNEDTQYF
few TRBJ2-7 NA TRBV5-1 TGCGCCAGCAGCTTGGCCGGGAAGGGTTACGAGCAGTACTTC CASSLAGKGYEQYF
NA TRBJ1-5 NA TRBV3-1 TGTGCCAGCAACCAAGAGCAGGGCTACAATCAGCCCCAGCATTTT CASNQEQGYNQPQHF
NA TRBJ2-7 TRBD1 TRBV5-1 TGCGCCAGCAGCGATCCGGGACAGGGGACATACGAGCAGTACTTC CASSDPGQGTYEQYF
once TRBJ1-1 NA TRBV7-6 TGTGCCAGCAGCTTTCTAGGGGGCACTGAAGCTTTCTTT CASSFLGGTEAFF
few TRBJ2-1 NA TRBV12-3/TRBV12-4 TGTGCCAGCAGACCTAGGACTGGCTCCTACAATGAGCAGTTCTTC CASRPRTGSYNEQFF
few TRBJ2-3 NA TRBV9 TGTGCCAGCAGCGTATCGGATGGTGCAGATACGCAGTATTTT CASSVSDGADTQYF
many TRBJ2-1 TRBD1 TRBV7-9 TGTGCCAGCAGCGAAGTGGTAGGGACAGGGGCCTACAATGAGCAGTTCTTC CASSEVVGTGAYNEQFF
many TRBJ1-1 NA TRBV6-5 TGTGCCAGCAGTTACTCTGGGGAGTCGAACACTGAAGCTTTCTTT CASSYSGESNTEAFF
few TRBJ1-2 NA TRBV11-1 TGTGCCAGCAGCTTAGCGGTCGTGGGGCTTAGGTCCTACTATGGCTACACCTTC CASSLAVVGLRSYYGYTF
few TRBJ2-7 NA TRBV4-1 TGCGCCAGCAGCCATCCTGGCGCCAAAACCTACGAGCAGTACTTC CASSHPGAKTYEQYF
NA TRBJ2-2 NA TRBV29-1 TGCGGCGCTCTCGCGGGTTCGGTTAACACCGGGGAGCTGTTTTTT CGALAGSVNTGELFF
few TRBJ2-3 NA TRBV12-3/TRBV12-4 TGTGCCAGCAGTTTTCAACAGGGAAAGGCAGATACGCAGTATTTT CASSFQQGKADTQYF
NA TRBJ2-3 NA TRBV4-1 TGCGCCAGCAGCCAACCCCTGGCGGCGGACACAGATACGCAGTATTTT CASSQPLAADTDTQYF
few TRBJ2-7 NA TRBV11-2 TGTGCCAGCAGTTCGTCGACGGGAGTAGACTACGAGCAGTACTTC CASSSSTGVDYEQYF
few TRBJ2-5 NA TRBV4-3 TGCGCCAGCAGCCAAGATGTTGGGGGGAACCTGGGGGAGACCCAGTACTTC CASSQDVGGNLGETQYF
few TRBJ1-1 NA TRBV21-1 TGTGCCAGCAGCAATGTGGGCGGTAACACTGAAGCTTTCTTT CASSNVGGNTEAFF
NA TRBJ1-1 NA TRBV2 TGTGCCAGCAGTGACCCCGGCCTGAACACTGAAGCTTTCTTT CASSDPGLNTEAFF
NA TRBJ2-5 TRBD2 TRBV7-9 TGTGCCAGCAACCCGAAGGTAGCGGGAGGGCTCGGAGAGACCCAGTACTTC CASNPKVAGGLGETQYF
few TRBJ2-5 TRBD2 TRBV20-1 TGCAGTGGACTAGCGGGAGGGCCAGGGGAAGAGACCCAGTACTTC CSGLAGGPGEETQYF
many TRBJ1-1 NA TRBV29-1 TGCAGCGTTGATCTCTACGGAATGAACACTGAAGCTTTCTTT CSVDLYGMNTEAFF
few TRBJ2-1 NA TRBV6-6 TGTGCCAGCAGTTACTCAGAGGATGAGCAGTTCTTC CASSYSEDEQFF
NA TRBJ2-5 TRBD1 TRBV27 TGTGCCAGCAGTTTAGCGACAGGGTTGAGAGAGACCCAGTACTTC CASSLATGLRETQYF
NA TRBJ2-5 TRBD2 TRBV9 TGTGCCAGCAGCGTAAGCCGCACTAGCGAACAAGAGACCCAGTACTTC CASSVSRTSEQETQYF
NA TRBJ2-2 NA TRBV27 TGTGCCAGCAGTTTCGCGCATCCCGGGGAGCTGTTTTTT CASSFAHPGELFF
NA TRBJ2-3 NA TRBV29-1 TGCAGCGTTGAGGCAGGGATGGGATTTGATACGCAGTATTTT CSVEAGMGFDTQYF
NA TRBJ2-2 TRBD1 TRBV29-1 TGCAGCGTACACTCCGGGACAGGGACCGGGGAGCTGTTTTTT CSVHSGTGTGELFF